This T cell receptor (beta chain) comes out of a study of cytomegalovirus exposure and HLA in healthy donors. Trimming took 2 bases from V and 6 from J, leaving 8 bases between them. CDR1 and CDR2 (germline): MNHEY, SMNVEV (reference sequence). This CDR3 contains 13 residues. PCR was performed using 60 Vbeta and 13 Jbeta primers. This table comes from immunoSEQ multiplex PCR, and its TCRdb copy is limited to in-frame clones, with some not included. The sample consists of roughly 100,000 clones, 65% to 90% of them appearing once. Sequenced sample: PBMCs. This rearrangement joins TRBV27 to TRBJ1-5; D is uncertain. The TCR comes from a man aged 50 to 60 in good health and CMV-seronegative. CDR3 residues: CASSLGGSQPQHF. Written as DNA, the CDR3 is TGTGCCAGCAGTTTAGGAGGGAGTCAGCCCCAGCATTTT.